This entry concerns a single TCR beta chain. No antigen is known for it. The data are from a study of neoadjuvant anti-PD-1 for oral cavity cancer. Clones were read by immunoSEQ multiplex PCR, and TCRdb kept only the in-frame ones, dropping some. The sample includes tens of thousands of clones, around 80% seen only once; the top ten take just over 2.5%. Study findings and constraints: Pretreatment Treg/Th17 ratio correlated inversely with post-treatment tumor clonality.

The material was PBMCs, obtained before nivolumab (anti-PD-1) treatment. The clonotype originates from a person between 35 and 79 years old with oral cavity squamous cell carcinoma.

CDR3 sequence (DNA): TGCGCCAGCAGCTTCGAGGTTCTCTACGAGCAGTACTTC. It is translated as CASSFEVLYEQYF. The J gene is TRBJ2-7, the V gene TRBV5-1, with D unclear. Germline CDR1 SGHRS, CDR2 YFSETQ. The CDR3 is 13 amino acids. Trimming cost V 2 bases and J 3 bases, with 9 bases left between them. The variable domain in full, completed from reference TRBV5-1 and TRBJ2-7, reads KAGVTQTPRYLIKTRGQQVTLSCSPISGHRSVSWYQQTPGQGLQFLFEYFSETQRNKGNFPGRFSGRQFSNSRSEMNVSTLELGDSALYLCASSFEVLYEQYFGPGTRLTVT.